A single sample is the source of the 28 T cell receptor beta chains below, sequenced in a study of T cell responses to AZD1222 COVID-19 vaccine (dated by TCRdb to the early 2020s). The library was made by the immunoSEQ multiplex PCR assay. Held by TCRdb, this immuneACCESS table contains in-frame sequences only and omits some clones. Under half of the omission traces to an unresolved V gene where checked; the cause of the rest is unknown. Here the sample has approximately 130,000 clones; 80% to 95% occur a single time. The top ten clones comprise 4.2% of the sample. The time point label for this specimen denotes: about 28 days (+/-7) after the second vaccine dose. In light of the paper, this sample's treatment or condition label describes: meningococcal conjugate vaccine given as trial control. The sample consisted of peripheral blood, taken 28 days after the second dose of the MenACWY control vaccine. Every receptor here comes from an adult who received the MenACWY meningococcal vaccine as a control.

J is TRBJ2-1 and V is TRBV18, with TRBD1 matching over 9 bases. The CDR3 totals 17 residues. The germline gives CDR1 KGHSH, CDR2 LQKENI. Losses at the gene ends were 6 bases for V and 7 bases for J; bases not matched to a gene: 16. As DNA, the CDR3 is TGTGCCAGCTCGTCCCAACTTCCGGGACAGGGCCTTAATGAGCAGTTCTTC. Its translation is CASSSQLPGQGLNEQFF.

The chain combines TRBV7-6 with TRBJ2-1; 9 bases fit TRBD2. V gave up 5 bases and J gave up 2 bases; unmatched junction bases: 4. CDR1 is SGHVS, CDR2 FNYEAQ, per germline. This CDR3 region has 15 residues. CDR3 nucleotide sequence: TGTGCCAGCAGCAAGCTAGCGGGAACCTACAATGAGCAGTTCTTC. The encoded protein is CASSKLAGTYNEQFF.

This chain connects TRBV7-3 to TRBJ2-7; 8 bases line up with TRBD2. V was clipped by 2 bases and J by 7 bases; unmatched bases: 4. This CDR3 has 13 residues. CDR1 SGHTA and CDR2 FQGTGA come from the germline V gene. CDR3: CASSLGGRWEQYF. The DNA for the CDR3 is TGTGCCAGCAGCTTAGGCGGGAGGTGGGAGCAGTACTTC.

J is TRBJ1-1 and V is TRBV28, with 8 bases that match TRBD1. Germline CDR1 reads MDHEN; CDR2 reads SYDVKM. The J segment lost 1 base and the V segment lost 5 bases, leaving 6 bases of the junction unmatched. CDR3 length: 15 amino acids. CDR3 sequence reads: CASSVTGTGNTEAFF. In DNA, the CDR3 is TGTGCCAGCAGTGTAACCGGGACAGGGAACACTGAAGCTTTCTTT.

This chain connects TRBV18 to TRBJ2-1; 7 positions match TRBD1. Germline CDR1 is KGHSH and CDR2 is LQKENI. Germline trimming cut 0 bases from V and 6 bases from J; bases unmatched to any gene: 5. CDR3 length: 15 amino acids. As DNA, the CDR3 is TGTGCCAGCTCACCACCGGATAGGGGGCGCAATGAGCAGTTCTTC. Its translation is CASSPPDRGRNEQFF.

The chain joins TRBV7-8 to TRBJ1-4; D possibly corresponds to TRBD1 (6 bases). Germline-derived CDR1 and CDR2 are SGHVS and FQNEAQ. The length of the CDR3 is 18 residues. The V end lost 7 bases, the J end lost 6 bases, and 27 bases lay between the germline ends. The CDR3 reads CASKSSGHFILADEKLFF. For the CDR3, the DNA is TGTGCCAGCAAATCCTCGGGACACTTTATCTTGGCGGATGAAAAACTGTTTTTT.

J is TRBJ1-3 and V is TRBV6-2 or TRBV6-3, with TRBD1 matching over 7 bases. Trimming took 0 bases from V and 4 from J; bases not matched to a gene: 3. The CDR3 sequence is 15 residues long. Germline CDR1 is MNHEY and CDR2 is SVGEGT. CDR3 residues: CASSYSTGVGNTIYF. The CDR3 DNA reads TGTGCCAGCAGTTACTCTACAGGGGTCGGAAACACCATATATTTT.

The genes are TRBV12-3 or TRBV12-4 and TRBJ2-6; D is uncertain. This CDR3 comprises 13 residues. Between the trimmed V and J ends, which lost 6 bases and 0 bases, there was a span of 3 bases. The CDR3 is CASRTSGANVLTF. The CDR3 DNA sequence: TGTGCCAGCAGGACCTCTGGGGCCAACGTCCTGACTTTC.

This chain joins TRBV2 and TRBJ2-7, with 7 bases identical to TRBD2. This CDR3 has 15 residues. From germline, CDR1 is SNHLY and CDR2 FYNNEI. V lost 6 bases and J lost 7; bases outside the gene matches: 15. The CDR3 bases are TGTGCCAGCAGATATAGAGCGGGACTGTCTATGGAGCAGTACTTC. This codes for CASRYRAGLSMEQYF.

This clone was picked up one time. This chain links TRBV2 with TRBJ1-2; unclear D gene. Germline-derived CDR1 and CDR2 are SNHLY and FYNNEI. The V end was cut by 4 bases, the J end by 0 bases, with 9 bases between. CDR3 length: 14 residues. DNA for the CDR3: TGTGCCAGCAGTGCCACGGGAGCTAACTATGGCTACACCTTC. It encodes CASSATGANYGYTF.

The chain combines TRBV5-4 with TRBJ2-5; possibly TRBD1 or TRBD2 for D (5 bases each). The CDR3 is made up of 14 amino acids. Trimming shortened V by 0 bases and J by 7 bases, and 13 bases separated the two germline ends. Germline lookup yields CDR1 SGHNT and CDR2 YYREEE (reference sequence). CDR3 in amino acids: CASSLVSGTGTQYF. CDR3 in DNA: TGTGCCAGCAGCTTGGTTTCGGGGACGGGGACCCAGTACTTC.

This clone was seen just once. The chain joins TRBV19 to TRBJ1-6, with TRBD1 matching over 7 bases. The germline gives CDR1 LNHDA, CDR2 SQIVND (reference sequence). This CDR3 region has 15 residues. J lost 5 bases, V lost 7 bases, and 8 bases had no gene match. CDR3 loop: CASNPGGTDNSPLHF. CDR3 bases: TGTGCCAGTAACCCCGGCGGGACAGATAATTCACCCCTCCACTTT.

This chain connects TRBV6-5 to TRBJ2-3; TRBD2 matches at 12 bases. V was clipped by 4 bases and J by 1 base; unmatched bases: 3. The CDR3 length is 16 residues. The V gene's germline CDR1 is MNHEY and CDR2 SVGAGI. The CDR3 DNA follows: TGTGCCAGCAGTTCTCGGACTAGCGGGGGCACAGATACGCAGTATTTT. Encoded protein: CASSSRTSGGTDTQYF.

CDR3 sequence (DNA): TGTGCCAGTAGCTATGGGGGCGGGGACTACGAGCAGTACTTC. Amino acids: CASSYGGGDYEQYF. The rearrangement uses TRBV19 and TRBJ2-7; the D call may be TRBD1 or TRBD2 (6 bases each). V was clipped by 6 bases and J by 3 bases, with 15 bases between them. Germline CDR1 and CDR2: LNHDA and SQIVND (reference sequence). CDR3 length: 14 amino acids.

This clone was picked up one time. V gene TRBV28 combines with J gene TRBJ1-2; weak D call: TRBD1 (6 bases). The CDR3 loop spans 14 amino acids. Germline V CDR1 and CDR2: MDHEN, SYDVKM. The V and J ends lost 6 bases and 3 bases respectively, with 14 bases between them. CDR3 bases: TGTGCCAGCAGGAGAGGGGGGCGCGACTATGGCTACACCTTC. As protein: CASRRGGRDYGYTF.

This clone occurred a few times. The V and J genes are TRBV21-1 and TRBJ2-1; no DNA check was done on the table's D call, TRBD2. TRBV21-1 is given as a pseudogene. This CDR3 region has 12 residues. The CDR3 DNA follows: TGTGCCAGCAGGGGTAGCTCGCGGGAGCAGTTCTTC. It codes for CASRGSSREQFF.

This chain links TRBV28 with TRBJ1-5; 9 nucleotides align to TRBD1. The CDR3 is 16 residues long. V dropped 5 bases and J dropped 2; count of bases not matched to a gene: 7. Germline CDR1 MDHEN, CDR2 SYDVKM. In nucleotides, the CDR3 is TGTGCCAGCAGTCCATACTGGACAGGGGGCAATCAGCCCCAGCATTTT. It codes for CASSPYWTGGNQPQHF.

This chain links TRBV7-9 with TRBJ2-3; D is unclear. The CDR3 totals 13 residues. The germline gives CDR1 SEHNR, CDR2 FQNEAQ (reference sequence). Trimming removed 1 base at V and 6 bases at J, with 8 bases between. CDR3 sequence: CASSLGSGDTQYF. For the CDR3, the DNA is TGTGCCAGCAGCTTAGGCTCTGGGGATACGCAGTATTTT.

V and J are TRBV7-9 and TRBJ1-4; D may be TRBD1 (6 bases). V lost 5 bases to trimming and J lost 6 bases, with 16 bases between them. Germline CDR1 reads SEHNR; CDR2 reads FQNEAQ (reference sequence). The CDR3 length is 15 residues. The CDR3 sequence: CASSPRGDGDEKLFF. CDR3 sequence (DNA): TGTGCCAGCAGCCCCAGGGGCGACGGTGATGAAAAACTGTTTTTT.

V is TRBV11-2 and J is TRBJ2-2, with D possibly matching TRBD2 (6 bases). Trimming cost V 5 bases and J 6 bases, with 13 bases left between them. The germline CDR1 and CDR2 sequences are SGHAT and FQNNGV. The CDR3 length is 14 residues. CDR3 sequence: CASSPGRGSGELFF. In DNA form, the CDR3 reads TGTGCCAGCAGCCCCGGGCGGGGTTCCGGGGAGCTGTTTTTT.

The gene calls are TRBV5-1 and TRBJ2-2; 10 nucleotides align to TRBD2. This CDR3 is 16 amino acids long. The J segment lost 2 bases and the V segment lost 4 bases, leaving 5 bases of the junction unmatched. Germline loops: CDR1 SGHRS, CDR2 YFSETQ. CDR3 DNA sequence: TGCGCCAGCAGCGGTAGCGGGGGGCCTAACACCGGGGAGCTGTTTTTT. Its translation: CASSGSGGPNTGELFF. The whole variable domain, remainder taken from reference TRBV5-1 and TRBJ2-2, is KAGVTQTPRYLIKTRGQQVTLSCSPISGHRSVSWYQQTPGQGLQFLFEYFSETQRNKGNFPGRFSGRQFSNSRSEMNVSTLELGDSALYLCASSGSGGPNTGELFFGEGSRLTVL.

The J gene is TRBJ1-5, the V gene TRBV6-4; D unresolved. The CDR3 sequence is 14 residues long. Germline values: CDR1 MRHNA, CDR2 SNTAGT. The ends were cut back, 8 bases at V and 4 bases at J, with 15 bases in the middle. CDR3 nucleotides: TGTGCCAGCGACACGGACTGTGCGAATCAGCCCCAGCATTTT. It is translated as CASDTDCANQPQHF.

The chain is built from TRBV30 and TRBJ1-1, with D possibly being TRBD1 (6 bases). V lost 8 bases and J 4 bases, leaving 20 bases between the germline ends. The CDR3 loop spans 14 amino acids. From germline, CDR1 is GTSNPN and CDR2 SVGIG (reference sequence). CDR3 DNA sequence: TGTGCCCGCAGACGGGCAGGGGAAAGCACTGAAGCTTTCTTT. Its translation is CARRRAGESTEAFF.

V usage is TRBV3-1 (or the pseudogene TRBV3-2) and J usage is TRBJ2-7; D gene uncertain. Between the trimmed V and J ends, which lost 1 base and 4 bases, there was a span of 17 bases. This CDR3 spans 16 amino acids. Germline V gene data show CDR1 as LGHDT and CDR2 as YNNKEL (reference sequence). Here the CDR3 reads CASSQGRSSERYEQYF. The CDR3 nucleotides are TGTGCCAGCAGCCAAGGTAGGTCTTCTGAACGGTACGAGCAGTACTTC.

The rearrangement uses TRBV21-1 and TRBJ2-1; the table's D gene call, TRBD2, was not cross checked with the DNA. TRBV21-1 is termed a pseudogene. The CDR3 spans 16 residues. CDR3 sequence (DNA): TGTGCCAGCAGCAAAGCACTGGCGGGAGTTTACAATGAGCAGTTCTTC. It translates to CASSKALAGVYNEQFF.

The chain couples TRBV7-9 to TRBJ2-1; possible D gene TRBD2, 6 bases. V was trimmed by 3 bases and J by 6 bases, leaving 15 bases between them. The CDR3 extends over 15 amino acids. Germline values: CDR1 SEHNR, CDR2 FQNEAQ (reference sequence). CDR3 amino acids: CASSFFERASNEQFF. The CDR3 DNA reads TGTGCCAGCAGCTTTTTTGAGCGGGCCTCCAATGAGCAGTTCTTC. Based on the CDR3 plus reference TRBV7-9 and TRBJ2-1, the full variable domain is DTGVSQNPRHKITKRGQNVTFRCDPISEHNRLYWYRQTLGQGPEFLTYFQNEAQLEKSRLLSDRFSAERPKGSFSTLEIQRTEQGDSAMYLCASSFFERASNEQFFGPGTRLTVL.

Only one count was recorded for this clone. The V gene is TRBV5-1, the J gene TRBJ2-3, with 9 bases lining up with TRBD2. Germline CDR1 and CDR2: SGHRS and YFSETQ. The CDR3 contains 16 residues. V shed 4 bases, J shed 7 bases, and the junction held 13 bases outside the gene matches. CDR3: CASSPRLAGSGYTQYF. Written as DNA, the CDR3 is TGCGCCAGCAGCCCCCGCCTAGCGGGGTCCGGATATACGCAGTATTTT. Variable domain in full (rest from reference TRBV5-1 and TRBJ2-3): KAGVTQTPRYLIKTRGQQVTLSCSPISGHRSVSWYQQTPGQGLQFLFEYFSETQRNKGNFPGRFSGRQFSNSRSEMNVSTLELGDSALYLCASSPRLAGSGYTQYFGPGTRLTVL.

This chain joins TRBV12-5 and TRBJ2-7; D perhaps matches TRBD2 (5 bases). The CDR3 loop spans 19 amino acids. Germline CDR1 reads LGHNT; CDR2 reads FRNRAP. Trimming stripped 2 bases from V and 2 bases from J, with 25 bases between. Here the CDR3 DNA reads TGTGCTAGTGGTTTGATTCCGGGGTTGATGGGTGGACCTACCTACGAGCAGTACGTC. This encodes CASGLIPGLMGGPTYEQYV.